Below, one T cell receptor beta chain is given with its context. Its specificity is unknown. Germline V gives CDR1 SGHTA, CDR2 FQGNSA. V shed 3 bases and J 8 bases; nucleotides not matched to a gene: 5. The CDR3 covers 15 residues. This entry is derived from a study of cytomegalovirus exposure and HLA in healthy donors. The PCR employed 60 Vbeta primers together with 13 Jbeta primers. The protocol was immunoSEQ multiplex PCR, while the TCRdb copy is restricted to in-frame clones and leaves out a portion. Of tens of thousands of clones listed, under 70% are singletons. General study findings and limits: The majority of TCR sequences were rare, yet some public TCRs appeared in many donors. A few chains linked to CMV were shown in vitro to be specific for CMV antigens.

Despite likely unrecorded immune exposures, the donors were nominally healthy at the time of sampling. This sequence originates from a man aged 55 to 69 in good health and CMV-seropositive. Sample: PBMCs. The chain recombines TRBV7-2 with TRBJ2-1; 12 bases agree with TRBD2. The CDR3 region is CASSFSSGRVDEQFF. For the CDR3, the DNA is TGTGCCAGCAGCTTCTCTAGCGGGAGGGTCGATGAGCAGTTCTTC. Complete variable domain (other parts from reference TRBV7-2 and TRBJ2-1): GAGVSQSPSNKVTEKGKDVELRCDPISGHTALYWYRQSLGQGLEFLIYFQGNSAPDKSGLPSDRFSAERTGGSVSTLTIQRTQQEDSAVYLCASSFSSGRVDEQFFGPGTRLTVL.